This entry lists 15 T cell receptor beta chains sequenced from one sample in a study of T cell responses to AZD1222 COVID-19 vaccine. Assay: immunoSEQ multiplex PCR; the TCRdb copy retains only in-frame clones and omits some. The sample lists about 120,000 clones; roughly 91% were seen once. The specimen comprised peripheral blood, sampled 28 days after the second AZD1222 dose. Source of these receptors: an adult who received the AZD1222 COVID-19 vaccine.

The V and J genes are TRBV7-9 and TRBJ1-4; D unclear. CDR1 and CDR2 (germline): SEHNR, FQNEAQ (reference sequence). Trimming shortened V by 5 bases and J by 5 bases, and 18 bases separated the two germline ends. This CDR3 has 16 amino acids. For the CDR3, the DNA is TGTGCCAGCAGCCCCCGAAGCGAAGGTGGCAATGAAAAACTGTTTTTT. It yields the protein CASSPRSEGGNEKLFF.

This clone was recorded once. This sequence joins TRBV5-1 and TRBJ1-2; D is undetermined. The V and J ends lost 6 bases and 8 bases respectively, with 29 bases between them. In germline, CDR1 is SGHRS, CDR2 YFSETQ. The CDR3 is 17 amino acids. CDR3 amino acids: CASTPPGHNKSVHGYTF. The CDR3 bases are TGCGCCAGCACCCCACCTGGGCATAATAAGAGTGTGCACGGCTACACCTTC.

The chain combines TRBV18 with TRBJ1-6; D is unclear. With 2 bases removed from V and 4 bases from J, the gap between germline ends came to 9 bases. The germline V gene encodes CDR1 KGHSH and CDR2 LQKENI. The CDR3 has 15 amino acids. Here the CDR3 reads CASSPGNGYNSPLHF. The CDR3 nucleotides are TGTGCCAGCTCACCAGGGAACGGATATAATTCACCCCTCCACTTT.

The rearrangement joins TRBV7-9 to TRBJ2-7; D uncertain. V lost 3 bases to trimming and J lost 0 bases, with 9 bases between them. This CDR3 is 14 amino acids long. In germline, CDR1 is SEHNR, CDR2 FQNEAQ (reference sequence). CDR3 nucleotide sequence: TGTGCCAGCAGCTTGACTTCCAACTCCTACGAGCAGTACTTC. This sequence encodes CASSLTSNSYEQYF.

The chain has TRBV6-5 and TRBJ2-3; 11 nucleotides line up with TRBD1. The CDR3 sequence is 15 residues long. CDR1 and CDR2 (germline): MNHEY, SVGAGI. After removal of 6 bases from V and 5 bases from J, the junction contained 7 bases not matched to a gene. The CDR3 coding sequence is TGTGCCAGCAGGGAGGACAGGGGGCGCGGAGATACGCAGTATTTT. It encodes CASREDRGRGDTQYF.

The chain employs TRBV25-1 and TRBJ2-7, with TRBD2 matching 10 bases. The CDR3 consists of 15 residues. The V segment lost 1 base and the J segment 2 bases; nucleotides outside the gene matches: 2. Germline V gives CDR1 MGHDK, CDR2 SYGVNS. The DNA for the CDR3 is TGTGCCAGCAGTGAATTTCTAGCGGGAGCCTACGAGCAGTACTTC. This codes for CASSEFLAGAYEQYF.

In DNA form, the CDR3 reads TGTGCCAGCCATCGCCCCGGGGCGGACAATGGCTACACCTTC. Its protein is CASHRPGADNGYTF. The gene calls are TRBV2 and TRBJ1-2; tentatively, D is TRBD1 (5 bases). The V gene's germline CDR1 is SNHLY and CDR2 FYNNEI. Deletions cut 8 bases from V and 6 bases from J, with 19 bases between. The CDR3 is 14 amino acids.

The chain combines TRBV3-1 (or the pseudogene TRBV3-2) with TRBJ2-3; no reliable D call. V gave up 3 bases and J gave up 0 bases, with 16 bases separating them. Germline CDR1 is LGHDT and CDR2 is YNNKEL (reference sequence). The CDR3 length is 17 residues. CDR3 sequence: CASSHGRATRSTDTQYF. The CDR3, as DNA: TGTGCCAGCAGCCATGGCCGGGCTACCCGTAGCACAGATACGCAGTATTTT.

The chain recombines TRBV7-2 with TRBJ1-1; 9 bases map to TRBD1. The junction had 4 bases not matched to a gene; V was cut back by 1 base and J by 4 bases. CDR3 length: 15 residues. The V gene's germline CDR1 is SGHTA and CDR2 FQGNSA. The CDR3, as DNA: TGTGCCAGCAGCTTAGTTACAGGGGGCGGCACTGAAGCTTTCTTT. It codes for CASSLVTGGGTEAFF.

This clone was detected once. V usage is TRBV12-3 or TRBV12-4 and J usage is TRBJ1-2; TRBD1 might be the D (5 bases). The ends were cut back, 1 base at V and 8 bases at J, with 11 bases in the middle. The CDR3 loop spans 13 amino acids. CDR3 coding DNA: TGTGCCAGCAGTTTAGGGCAGGGAAGAGGCTACACCTTC. It codes for CASSLGQGRGYTF.

This clone was observed a handful of times. The rearrangement links TRBV3-1 (or the pseudogene TRBV3-2) to TRBJ1-1; D is possibly TRBD1 (5 bases). Germline lookup yields CDR1 LGHDT and CDR2 YNNKEL (reference sequence). This CDR3 is built from 13 residues. Deletions cut 4 bases from V and 5 bases from J, with 11 bases between. The CDR3 bases are TGTGCCAGCAGCCGAGATCGGGGGACTGAAGCTTTCTTT. Translating it yields CASSRDRGTEAFF.

The rearrangement joins TRBV30 to TRBJ2-7; 9 nucleotides line up with TRBD2. CDR3 length: 15 amino acids. CDR1 GTSNPN and CDR2 SVGIG come from the germline V gene (reference sequence). V trimming: 3 bases; J trimming: 1 base; junction bases outside the gene matches: 7. The CDR3 nucleotides read TGTGCCTGGAGAACCCTAGGACTAGCGTCCTACGAGCAGTACTTC. Encoded protein: CAWRTLGLASYEQYF. Variable domain in full (rest from reference TRBV30 and TRBJ2-7): SQTIHQWPATLVQPVGSPLSLECTVEGTSNPNLYWYRQAAGRGLQLLFYSVGIGQISSEVPQNLSASRPQDRQFILSSKKLLLSDSGFYLCAWRTLGLASYEQYFGPGTRLTVT.

J is TRBJ1-1 and V is TRBV15; D is unresolved. Germline loops: CDR1 LNHNV, CDR2 YYDKDF (reference sequence). V lost 0 bases to trimming and J lost 0 bases, with 2 bases between them. The CDR3 is made up of 13 amino acids. CDR3 in amino acids: CATSRDLNTEAFF. As DNA, the CDR3 is TGTGCCACCAGCAGAGATTTGAACACTGAAGCTTTCTTT.

This chain joins TRBV23-1 and TRBJ1-4; a weak D match, TRBD1 (5 bases). TRBV23-1 is designated an ORF whose function remains uncertain. The CDR3 loop spans 15 amino acids. V lost 0 bases and J lost 8, with 13 bases in between. The CDR3 here is CASSQSQGREEKLFF. The CDR3 region has the DNA TGCGCCAGCAGTCAATCGCAGGGCAGGGAAGAAAAACTGTTTTTT.

The genes are TRBV5-1 and TRBJ2-5; 9 bases are shared with TRBD2. This CDR3 is 15 amino acids long. V lost 3 bases to trimming and J lost 1 base; unmatched junction nucleotides: 4. CDR1 is SGHRS and CDR2 is YFSETQ in the germline V gene. The CDR3 region is CASSSSSGVQETQYF. Written as DNA, the CDR3 is TGCGCCAGCAGCTCCTCTAGCGGGGTCCAAGAGACCCAGTACTTC.